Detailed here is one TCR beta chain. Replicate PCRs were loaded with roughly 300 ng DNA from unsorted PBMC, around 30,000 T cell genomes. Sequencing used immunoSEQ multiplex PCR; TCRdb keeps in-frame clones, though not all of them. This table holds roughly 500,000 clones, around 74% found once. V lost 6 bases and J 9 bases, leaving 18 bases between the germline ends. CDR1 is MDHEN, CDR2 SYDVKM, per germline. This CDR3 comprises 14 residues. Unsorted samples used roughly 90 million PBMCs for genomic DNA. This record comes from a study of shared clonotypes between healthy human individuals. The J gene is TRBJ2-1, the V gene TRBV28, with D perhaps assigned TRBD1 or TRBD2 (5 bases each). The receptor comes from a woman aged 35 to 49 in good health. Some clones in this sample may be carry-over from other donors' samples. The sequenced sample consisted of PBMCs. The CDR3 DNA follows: TGTGCCAGCAGCGCCCAACCACCGAGGGGTGAGCAGTTCTTC. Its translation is CASSAQPPRGEQFF. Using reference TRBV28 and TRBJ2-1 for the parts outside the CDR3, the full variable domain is DVKVTQSSRYLVKRTGEKVFLECVQDMDHENMFWYRQDPGLGLRLIYFSYDVKMKEKGDIPEGYSVSREKKERFSLILESASTNQTSMYLCASSAQPPRGEQFFGPGTRLTVL.